The T cell receptor beta chain under discussion was sequenced for a study of CD8 T cells in Susac syndrome. RNA was extracted with the RNeasy kit, and a quantity of about 0.45 to 1 ug was reverse transcribed using random hexamers. TCRdb reanalysed the immunoSEQ multiplex PCR reads using MiXCR and keeps one entry per CDR3 protein. Of under 80,000 distinct CDR3 sequences listed, approximately 95% are singletons. Looked up from germline, CDR1 is LNHDA and CDR2 is SQIVND (reference sequence). The CDR3 is made up of 13 amino acids. V was pared by 1 base and J by 7 bases, with 8 bases between. Negative isolation yielded the CD8+ and CD4+ T cells, while FACS enriched the TEMRA cells.

The rearrangement links TRBV19 to TRBJ1-5, with D unclear. The sequenced sample was CD8+ T cells from PBMCs. The clonotype comes from a human donor with multiple sclerosis. This CDR3 reads CASSIGFRQPQHF. In DNA, the CDR3 is TGTGCCAGTAGTATAGGGTTCAGGCAGCCCCAGCATTTT.